This TCR beta chain was found in a study of vaccination effects on CD4 cells after COVID-19. Across the whole study: The post-vaccine samples were taken, at the median, 72 days after the second dose.

This clone is a singleton in its sample. Its antigen is not known. Antigen-specific CD4+ T cell clonotypes were called by their expansion after viral peptide-pool culture in ViraFEST. Having been cultured for approximately ten days, the cells underwent CD4+ T cell isolation. It was two doses of either the BNT162b2 or mRNA-1273 vaccine that participants received. Measured with immunoSEQ multiplex PCR; TCRdb has only the in-frame clones, and not every one. Among roughly 71,000 clones listed, over 70% were seen once. The length of the CDR3 is 16 residues. The J segment lost 6 bases and the V segment lost 0 bases, leaving 9 bases of the junction unmatched. Germline CDR1 reads SGHDT; CDR2 reads YYEEEE.

The clonotype comes from a human donor who received a COVID-19 vaccine. Material: CD4+ T cells from PBMCs cultured with HCoV-229E spike peptides, obtained after COVID-19 vaccination. The rearrangement uses TRBV5-6 and TRBJ1-1, with 9 positions matching TRBD1. CDR3: CASSLVDRGVKAEAFF. For the CDR3, the DNA is TGTGCCAGCAGCTTGGTGGACAGGGGAGTGAAGGCTGAAGCTTTCTTT.